This is a list of T cell receptor beta chains from one sample in a study of shared clonotypes between healthy human individuals. Libraries were prepared by immunoSEQ multiplex PCR; TCRdb keeps only in-frame clonotypes and omits some of them. The table shows 730,000 or so clones, with 72% occurring only once. What was sequenced was memory CD4+ T cells sorted from blood. The receptors shown here come from a woman younger than 45 in good health. Both conserved end residues are part of each CDR3. The D gene is left open where the match is weak. The size of a clone is reported for some rows only, either as once, few or many, or as a class for expanded clones.

d_gene,j_gene,v_gene,abundance,CDR3aa,CDR3nt
NA,TRBJ1-4,TRBV30,NA,CAWSVKGQGGEKLFF,TGTGCCTGGAGTGTAAAGGGGCAGGGTGGAGAAAAACTGTTTTTT
NA,TRBJ1-5,TRBV2,NA,CASSGEYSNQPQHF,TGTGCCAGCAGTGGAGAGTATAGCAATCAGCCCCAGCATTTT
NA,TRBJ2-5,TRBV10-3,NA,CAIGLVAGAQYF,TGTGCCATTGGACTAGTGGCAGGGGCCCAGTACTTC
NA,TRBJ2-2,TRBV19,NA,CASSVTGTNTGELFF,TGTGCCAGTAGTGTGACAGGGACTAACACCGGGGAGCTGTTTTTT
NA,TRBJ2-7,TRBV11-2,NA,CASSSPGWSSYEQYF,TGTGCCAGCAGCTCACCCGGCTGGAGCTCCTACGAGCAGTACTTC
NA,TRBJ2-3,TRBV11-2,few,CASSLGRTDTQYF,TGTGCCAGCAGCTTAGGACGCACAGATACGCAGTATTTT
NA,TRBJ2-1,TRBV27,NA,CASSPKPQGRGFLNSYNEQFF,TGTGCCAGCAGTCCTAAGCCACAGGGAAGGGGCTTTCTAAACTCCTACAATGAGCAGTTCTTC
NA,TRBJ1-1,TRBV4-2,few,CASSQDLVGAGSTEAFF,TGTGCCAGCAGCCAAGATCTGGTAGGGGCGGGGAGCACTGAAGCTTTCTTT
NA,TRBJ2-5,TRBV6-1,NA,CASSELRVQETQYF,TGTGCCAGCAGTGAATTGAGGGTACAAGAGACCCAGTACTTC
NA,TRBJ1-3,TRBV28,NA,CATSRAPGNTIYF,TGTGCCACTTCCAGGGCCCCTGGAAACACCATATATTTT
TRBD1,TRBJ2-1,TRBV11-2,NA,CASSPQTGGNEQFF,TGTGCCAGCAGCCCTCAAACAGGGGGCAATGAGCAGTTCTTC
TRBD1,TRBJ2-7,TRBV9,NA,CASSAQGAYEQYF,TGTGCCAGCAGCGCACAGGGGGCATACGAGCAGTACTTC
NA,TRBJ1-4,TRBV4-1,NA,CASSQGGAPDEKLFF,TGCGCCAGCAGCCAAGGAGGGGCTCCGGATGAAAAACTGTTTTTT